A single sample gave rise to the 2 T cell receptor beta chains below, sequenced in a study of cytomegalovirus exposure and HLA in healthy donors. Primers for the PCR totalled 60 Vbeta and 13 Jbeta. The repertoire was sequenced with immunoSEQ multiplex PCR; TCRdb's copy has only in-frame clones and lacks some. The table includes fewer than 95,000 clones, 73% detected once. The sequencing sample was made of PBMCs. The receptors were sampled from a woman aged 40 to 55 in good health and CMV-seropositive.

V usage is TRBV10-3 and J usage is TRBJ2-4; 7 bases fit TRBD2. The CDR3 runs 14 residues. The germline CDR1 and CDR2 sequences are ENHRY and SYGVKD. Unmatched junction bases numbered 4, after V lost 0 bases and J lost 8 bases. CDR3 in amino acids: CAISESGGVDIQYF. The CDR3 DNA is TGTGCCATCAGTGAGTCTGGGGGGGTGGACATTCAGTACTTC.

The rearrangement joins TRBV19 to TRBJ2-3, with a tentative D call TRBD2 (6 bases). The V end lost 3 bases, the J end lost 4 bases, and 17 bases lay between the germline ends. The CDR3 extends over 16 amino acids. Germline values: CDR1 LNHDA, CDR2 SQIVND (reference sequence). The CDR3 bases are TGTGCCAGTAGTATGTCTGCGGGGTGGTCATCAGATACGCAGTATTTT. This translates into CASSMSAGWSSDTQYF. Using reference TRBV19 and TRBJ2-3 for the parts outside the CDR3, the full variable domain is DGGITQSPKYLFRKEGQNVTLSCEQNLNHDAMYWYRQDPGQGLRLIYYSQIVNDFQKGDIAEGYSVSREKKESFPLTVTSAQKNPTAFYLCASSMSAGWSSDTQYFGPGTRLTVL.